This is a list of T cell receptor beta chains from one sample in a study of OX40 agonist ivuxolimab in advanced cancers. Here immunoSEQ multiplex PCR was the method, and the copy in TCRdb shows in-frame clones only, minus some. The sample contains 41,000 or so clones, approximately 86% of which appear only once. Here the sequenced sample was CD4+ or CD8+ T cells sorted from blood, taken in a trial of the OX40 agonist ivuxolimab. The source of these receptors is an adult with an advanced solid tumor such as melanoma, head and neck, liver or kidney cancer. The CDR3 runs from the conserved cysteine through the conserved F or W. A D gene is named only where the DNA matches it firmly. A clone size is listed for some rows: how often the clone was seen (once, few, many), or a class if it is expanded.

>TRBJ1-3|TRBV6-5|NA|NA
TGTGCCAGCAGTTACGGACATCTCCACCCCGGCGGATATTTT
CASSYGHLHPGGYF
>TRBJ1-1|TRBV2|NA|few
TGTGCCAGCAAGGAAAGGGGAACTGAAGCTTTCTTT
CASKERGTEAFF
>TRBJ1-4|TRBV11-3|NA|NA
TGTGCCAGCAGCTCGGGGTTTGGACGGTTATCCTCTAGGGAGACCACGGGGCTGTTTTTT
CASSSGFGRLSSRETTGLFF
>TRBJ2-7|TRBV7-8|NA|NA
TGTGCCAGCAGCTTATCCCCCACGGAGCAGTACTTC
CASSLSPTEQYF
>TRBJ1-1|TRBV10-3|NA|NA
TGTGCCATCAGTGAGTCCCCTCGAATAAACACTGAAGCTTTCTTT
CAISESPRINTEAFF
>TRBJ1-3|TRBV6-6|TRBD1|once
TGTGCCAGCAGGAAACAGGGGGCCGGTACTGGAAACACCATATATTTT
CASRKQGAGTGNTIYF
>TRBJ2-1|TRBV12-5|NA|once
TGTGCTAGTGGTCCCCCTACGGGCTCCTACAATGAGCAGTTCTTC
CASGPPTGSYNEQFF
>TRBJ1-5|TRBV19|NA|NA
TGTGCCAGTAGTCGCCTAGTCAATCAGCCCCAGCATTTT
CASSRLVNQPQHF
>TRBJ2-1|TRBV9|TRBD2|NA
TGTGCCAGCAGCTTTACCGGGACTAACAACAATGAGCAGTTCTTC
CASSFTGTNNNEQFF
>TRBJ1-4|TRBV10-3|TRBD1|NA
TGTGCCATCAGTGTCGGGACAGGGGTTGAAAAACTGTTTTTT
CAISVGTGVEKLFF
>TRBJ1-1|TRBV19|NA|once
TGTGCCAGTAGTATGGGGCAGGGGTGGTTCACTGAAGCTTTCTTT
CASSMGQGWFTEAFF
>TRBJ2-7|TRBV10-2|NA|NA
TGCGCCAGCAGTGAGCAGGGGGGTCCACGCGAGCAGTACTTC
CASSEQGGPREQYF
>TRBJ2-7|TRBV6-6|TRBD2|NA
TGTGCCAGCAGTTACTCACTAGCGGGGAACTCCTACGAGCAGTACTTC
CASSYSLAGNSYEQYF
>TRBJ2-1|TRBV18|TRBD2|NA
TGTGCCAGCTCACCGGGGACTAGCGGGAGGGATGAGCAGTTCTTC
CASSPGTSGRDEQFF
>TRBJ2-2|TRBV7-9|NA|once
TGTGCCAGCAGCTTAAATCCGCGGGGCGTCGCGAACACCGGGGAGCTGTTTTTT
CASSLNPRGVANTGELFF
>TRBJ2-2|TRBV7-9|NA|NA
TGTGCCAGCAGCCAACGTCTCGTGAACACCGGGGAGCTGTTTTTT
CASSQRLVNTGELFF
>TRBJ2-1|TRBV6-1|TRBD1|few
TGTGCCAGCAGTGAAGACCGGGACAGGGTCTACAATGAGCAGTTCTTC
CASSEDRDRVYNEQFF
>TRBJ2-1|TRBV6-5|TRBD2|NA
TGTGCCAGCAGTTACGGGACTAGCGGGCGAAATGAGCAGTTCTTC
CASSYGTSGRNEQFF
>TRBJ2-3|TRBV9|NA|NA
TGTGCCAGCAGCGGCCGGGCTACTAGCACAGATACGCAGTATTTT
CASSGRATSTDTQYF
>TRBJ1-3|TRBV19|NA|once
TGTGCCAGTAGTACTCCCCTCCGGGCCTCTGGAAACACCATATATTTT
CASSTPLRASGNTIYF
>TRBJ2-7|TRBV5-5|TRBD1|NA
TGTGCCAGCAGCCCCGACAGGGGGGAGAACGAGCAGTACTTC
CASSPDRGENEQYF
>TRBJ2-7|TRBV5-4|TRBD1|NA
TGTGCCAGCAGCTCGGGACAGGTAACCTACGAGCAGTACTTC
CASSSGQVTYEQYF
>TRBJ2-2|TRBV19|NA|NA
TGTGCCAGTAGCCATCGGACGGAGAACACCGGGGAGCTGTTTTTT
CASSHRTENTGELFF
>TRBJ2-7|TRBV14|NA|NA
TGTGCCAGCAGCCCGAGGGCGACCTCCGAGCAGTACTTC
CASSPRATSEQYF
>TRBJ2-7|TRBV11-3|NA|NA
TGTGCCAGCAGCTCTCCTAGGGCGGGCCTCAGCTCCTACGAGCAGTACTTC
CASSSPRAGLSSYEQYF
>TRBJ1-2|TRBV9|TRBD1|few
TGTGCCAGCAGCGTAGTCGGGACAGGGATAAGTTACACCTTC
CASSVVGTGISYTF
>TRBJ1-2|TRBV5-1|TRBD1|few
TGCGCCAGCAGCCCTAAGACAGGGAACTATGGCTACACCTTC
CASSPKTGNYGYTF
>TRBJ2-7|TRBV11-3|TRBD1|NA
TGTGCCAGCAGCTTAGGTCTATCTATTGCAGGGGGATCCTACGAGCAGTACTTC
CASSLGLSIAGGSYEQYF
>TRBJ2-1|TRBV5-1|TRBD2|NA
TGCGCCAGCAGCCCCCAGGCGGGAGGTAGTAATGAGCAGTTCTTC
CASSPQAGGSNEQFF
>TRBJ2-7|TRBV2|TRBD2|NA
TGTGCCAGCACTAGCGGGAGGGCCGTACGCGAGCAGTACTTC
CASTSGRAVREQYF
>TRBJ2-1|TRBV5-6|TRBD2|NA
TGTGCCAGCCAGAGTAGGCGGGAGATGAATGAGCAGTTCTTC
CASQSRREMNEQFF
>TRBJ1-1|TRBV5-4|NA|NA
TGTGCCAGCAGCTTGGGGTGGGGGTCGAACACTGAAGCTTTCTTT
CASSLGWGSNTEAFF
>TRBJ2-1|TRBV5-1|NA|NA
TGCGCCAGCAGCTTAATGGTACAGTCGGGGAATGAGCAGTTCTTC
CASSLMVQSGNEQFF
>TRBJ1-2|TRBV19|NA|NA
TGTGCCAGTAGTGGGAACCGGGCCCCGGTAGGTGGCTACACCTTC
CASSGNRAPVGGYTF
>TRBJ2-1|TRBV7-9|TRBD2|NA
TGTGCCAGCAGCTCCGGACTAGCGCCCAATGAGCAGTTCTTC
CASSSGLAPNEQFF
>TRBJ2-7|TRBV6-4|NA|NA
TGTGCCAGCAGTGTTGGGGACGAGCAGTACTTC
CASSVGDEQYF
>TRBJ1-5|TRBV5-1|NA|NA
TGCGCCAGCAGCTTGGCCGCGGGGGTTGGTCAGCCCCAGCATTTT
CASSLAAGVGQPQHF
>TRBJ1-2|TRBV28|TRBD1|NA
TGTGCCAGCATGGGACAGGGTCCCTATGGCTACACCTTC
CASMGQGPYGYTF
>TRBJ2-5|TRBV18|NA|NA
TGTGCCAGCTCACCAAAGGGGCCCAAAGAGACCCAGTACTTC
CASSPKGPKETQYF
>TRBJ1-1|TRBV5-8|NA|NA
TGTGCCAGCAGCTTGTGGGGCGGAACTGAAGCTTTCTTT
CASSLWGGTEAFF
>TRBJ1-4|TRBV18|NA|few
TGTGCCAGCTCACCACGGGACCTTAATGAAAAACTGTTTTTT
CASSPRDLNEKLFF
>TRBJ1-2|TRBV6-1|TRBD1|NA
TGTGCCAGCAAAGGACAGGGTAACGATGGCTACACCTTC
CASKGQGNDGYTF
>TRBJ1-1|TRBV11-2|NA|few
TGTGCCAGCAGCCCCTCGAGCCGATCTGAAGCTTTCTTT
CASSPSSRSEAFF
>TRBJ1-3|TRBV9|NA|NA
TGTGCCAGCAGCGTAGGAACAGGGCCCTCTGGAAACACCATATATTTT
CASSVGTGPSGNTIYF
>TRBJ1-2|TRBV28|NA|NA
TGTGCCAGCAGACCACTGACCGGGGAGAGGGATAATGGCTACACCTTC
CASRPLTGERDNGYTF
>TRBJ2-7|TRBV10-3|TRBD1|NA
TGTGCCACCCGGACAGGGGACTACGAGCAGTACTTC
CATRTGDYEQYF
>TRBJ2-7|TRBV6-1|TRBD1|NA
TGTGCCAGCACGGTGGGGACAGGGCAGTACGAGCAGTACTTC
CASTVGTGQYEQYF
>TRBJ2-7|TRBV7-6|NA|NA
TGTGCCAGCAGCTCTAGCCCCCCGTGGCAGGGGAGGTACGAGCAGTACTTC
CASSSSPPWQGRYEQYF
>TRBJ1-2|TRBV7-9|NA|NA
TGTGCCAGCAGCCCCCGAAGACATGGCTACACCTTC
CASSPRRHGYTF
>TRBJ2-3|TRBV27|NA|NA
TGTGCCAGCAGCCCGGTAGGGTGGGGCACAGATACGCAGTATTTT
CASSPVGWGTDTQYF
>TRBJ2-1|TRBV29-1|NA|NA
TGCAGCGTTGATCTTACAGGGAGCGAGCAGTTCTTC
CSVDLTGSEQFF
>TRBJ2-7|TRBV30|TRBD1|NA
TGTGCCTGGAGGTCTTGGGGACAGGGTGACGAGCAGTACTTC
CAWRSWGQGDEQYF
>TRBJ2-1|TRBV10-1|NA|NA
TGCGCCAGCAGTGAACGAGGGGGTGAGCAGTTCTTC
CASSERGGEQFF
>TRBJ1-5|TRBV11-3|NA|NA
TGTGCCAGCAGCCCCGGGGGAGGGCTTAGCAATCAGCCCCAGCATTTT
CASSPGGGLSNQPQHF
>TRBJ2-2|TRBV5-5|NA|NA
TGTGCCAGCAGCCCTCCGGGGGGCGCGGGAACCGGGGAGCTGTTTTTT
CASSPPGGAGTGELFF
>TRBJ2-1|TRBV7-2|NA|once
TGTGCCAGCAGCTTAAGCGGTACCTCCTACAATGAGCAGTTCTTC
CASSLSGTSYNEQFF
>TRBJ2-3|TRBV19|TRBD2|once
TGTGCCAGTACTCGGGATAGCGGGAGACCAGGGTGGACAGATACGCAGTATTTT
CASTRDSGRPGWTDTQYF
>TRBJ2-7|TRBV6-1|TRBD2|NA
TGTGCCAGCAGTGAAGGGTCTAGCGGGAGGTACGAGCAGTACTTC
CASSEGSSGRYEQYF
>TRBJ2-5|TRBV28|TRBD2|NA
TGTGCCAGCAGTCTCAGGCGGGGGACAGAGACCCAGTACTTC
CASSLRRGTETQYF
>TRBJ2-5|TRBV30|TRBD1|NA
TGTGCCTGGAGTGCGGCAGGGGGATTCAAGACCCAGTACTTC
CAWSAAGGFKTQYF